Listed below are T cell receptor beta chains from one sample, sequenced in a study of blood T cell repertoires in COVID-19. The repertoire was sequenced with immunoSEQ multiplex PCR; TCRdb's copy has only in-frame clones and lacks some. The sample consists of 210,000 or so clones, about four fifths of them appearing once. What was sequenced was peripheral blood. Receptors were obtained from a woman aged 50 to 60 with active or convalescent COVID-19. Both conserved end residues are part of each CDR3. Each record gives: clone size, D gene, CDR3 length, J gene, V gene, CDR3 DNA, CDR3 protein. D genes are given only for firm matches. Part of the rows lack a size; the others show once, few, many or a class for expanded clones.

NA	NA	14	TRBJ2-2	TRBV28	TGTGCCAGCAGACTATCCGGGGACACCGGGGAGCTGTTTTTT	CASRLSGDTGELFF
NA	NA	14	TRBJ1-1	TRBV6-1	TGTGCCAGCAGTGAATACCGGGGGATTACTGAAGCTTTCTTT	CASSEYRGITEAFF
NA	TRBD1	15	TRBJ1-5	TRBV6-6	TGTGCCAGCAGTCCCGGACAGGCTAGCAATCAGCCCCAGCATTTT	CASSPGQASNQPQHF
NA	TRBD1	13	TRBJ1-4	TRBV18	TGTGCCAGCTCACGGGACAGTTTCGAAAAACTGTTTTTT	CASSRDSFEKLFF
NA	TRBD2	14	TRBJ2-1	TRBV6-6	TGTGCCAGCACCCCGGGGGGGCGGAGCGATGAGCAGTTCTTC	CASTPGGRSDEQFF
NA	TRBD2	15	TRBJ2-7	TRBV10-3	TGTGCCATCAGTGAGAAGGCTAGCGGGAACTACGAGCAGTACTTC	CAISEKASGNYEQYF
NA	TRBD2	15	TRBJ2-3	TRBV27	TGTGCCAGCAGTTTGCCGGGAGGGGGGGCAGATACGCAGTATTTT	CASSLPGGGADTQYF
NA	NA	13	TRBJ1-3	TRBV6-5	TGTGCCAGCAGTTGGGGGCCTGGAAACACCATATATTTT	CASSWGPGNTIYF
NA	NA	13	TRBJ1-1	TRBV5-1	TGCGCCAGCAGCTGGGGGGTGAACACTGAAGCTTTCTTT	CASSWGVNTEAFF
NA	TRBD2	15	TRBJ2-1	TRBV6-6	TGTGCCAGCCTCAACCAGGGTAGCGGGTTTAATGAGCAGTTCTTC	CASLNQGSGFNEQFF
NA	TRBD2	15	TRBJ2-1	TRBV19	TGTGCCAGTAGTCAAATGGGGACTAGCGCCAATGAGCAGTTCTTC	CASSQMGTSANEQFF
NA	NA	13	TRBJ1-2	TRBV18	TGTGCCAGCTCACCAATGGCAGGGGATGGCTACACCTTC	CASSPMAGDGYTF
NA	NA	16	TRBJ2-5	TRBV3-1/TRBV3-2	TGTGCCAGCAGCCCTTCGGGACTCCCCTTAGGGGAGACCCAGTACTTC	CASSPSGLPLGETQYF
NA	TRBD2	15	TRBJ2-2	TRBV13	TGTGCCAGCAGCCCGGGACTAGCAGTTTCCGGGGAGCTGTTTTTT	CASSPGLAVSGELFF
once	NA	12	TRBJ1-4	TRBV29-1	TGCAGCGTGAGTGGAGCTAATGAAAAACTGTTTTTT	CSVSGANEKLFF
NA	NA	16	TRBJ2-7	TRBV21-1	TGTGCCAGCAGCCCCCCCGGCGCAACAGGTCCCTACGAGCAGTACTTC	CASSPPGATGPYEQYF
NA	NA	14	TRBJ1-2	TRBV7-2	TGTGCCAGCAGCTTAGTCAGGGCTCTTTATGGCTACACCTTC	CASSLVRALYGYTF
NA	NA	14	TRBJ2-2	TRBV18	TGTGCCAGCTCAGGACAGAAGAACACCGGGGAGCTGTTTTTT	CASSGQKNTGELFF
few	TRBD1	13	TRBJ1-2	TRBV6-5	TGTGCCAGCAGACCGACAGGGGATTATGGCTACACCTTC	CASRPTGDYGYTF
NA	NA	15	TRBJ2-1	TRBV5-1	TGCGCCAGCAGCTTGGGCGGGGTGACCTACAATGAGCAGTTCTTC	CASSLGGVTYNEQFF
NA	NA	15	TRBJ1-2	TRBV10-2	TGCGCCATCAAAATTGGGGTCGGGAGTTCCTATGGCTACACCTTC	CAIKIGVGSSYGYTF
NA	NA	14	TRBJ1-6	TRBV9	TGTGCCAGCAGCCCCAGGGGTTTTAATTCACCCCTCCACTTT	CASSPRGFNSPLHF
NA	TRBD2	15	TRBJ2-3	TRBV6-5	TGTGCCAGCAGACTGACTAGCAGCCCAACAGATACGCAGTATTTT	CASRLTSSPTDTQYF
NA	NA	14	TRBJ2-1	TRBV4-2	TGTGCCAGCAGCCAAGAGACGGGAGCAAGGGAGCAGTTCTTC	CASSQETGAREQFF
NA	TRBD1	13	TRBJ2-1	TRBV7-3	TGTGCCAGCAGCCCGGGACAGATCAATGAGCAGTTCTTC	CASSPGQINEQFF
NA	NA	16	TRBJ2-7	TRBV19	TGTGCCAGTAGTAACCCCTGGGTAGTCGGGAGCTACGAGCAGTACTTC	CASSNPWVVGSYEQYF
NA	TRBD1	14	TRBJ2-2	TRBV5-1	TGCGCCAGCAGCTCGACAGGGACCCCCGGGGAGCTGTTTTTT	CASSSTGTPGELFF